A single sample gave rise to the 27 T cell receptor beta chains below, sequenced in a study of OX40 agonist ivuxolimab in advanced cancers. Generated by immunoSEQ multiplex PCR, the TCRdb table keeps only in-frame clones and is missing some. Altogether 55,000 to 80,000 clones are present, about 92% being singletons, with the ten largest covering 0.62%. The sequencing here drew on CD4+ or CD8+ T cells sorted from blood, taken in a trial of the OX40 agonist ivuxolimab. These TCRs come from an adult with an advanced solid tumor such as melanoma, head and neck, liver or kidney cancer.

The rearrangement links TRBV27 to TRBJ2-2, with 7 bases identical to TRBD2. V trimming: 2 bases; J trimming: 5 bases; junction bases outside the gene matches: 2. In germline, CDR1 is MNHEY, CDR2 SMNVEV (reference sequence). The CDR3 totals 14 residues. CDR3: CASSLGGRTGELFF. The CDR3, as DNA: TGTGCCAGCAGTTTAGGCGGGAGAACCGGGGAGCTGTTTTTT.

CDR3 in DNA: TGTGCCAGCAGCTTAGGGTACAGGGGACTTAAGAACACTGAAGCTTTCTTT. It translates to CASSLGYRGLKNTEAFF. The J gene is TRBJ1-1, the V gene TRBV11-2; 7 bases are a match to TRBD1. After removal of 1 base from V and 1 base from J, the junction contained 9 bases not matched to a gene. The germline gives CDR1 SGHAT, CDR2 FQNNGV. The CDR3 is 17 residues long.

The chain recombines TRBV6-1 with TRBJ2-2; weak D call: TRBD1 (5 bases). Germline V gene sequence: CDR1 MNHNS, CDR2 SASEGT. V was clipped by 9 bases and J by 7 bases, with 9 bases between them. This CDR3 is built from 11 residues. CDR3 DNA: TGTGCCAGTCAACAGGTCGGGGAGCTGTTTTTT. It encodes CASQQVGELFF.

The rearrangement joins TRBV5-1 to TRBJ2-6; 9 bases fit TRBD2. The germline CDR1 and CDR2 sequences are SGHRS and YFSETQ. The CDR3 is 19 residues long. Losses at the gene ends were 3 bases for V and 7 bases for J; bases not matched to a gene: 17. This CDR3 reads CASSWRGGQAQALANVLTF. CDR3 bases: TGCGCCAGCAGCTGGCGGGGGGGGCAGGCCCAAGCACTAGCCAACGTCCTGACTTTC.

The J gene is TRBJ2-7, the V gene TRBV7-9, with D hard to call. Deletions cut 5 bases from V and 5 bases from J, with 13 bases between. The CDR3 length is 13 residues. The V gene's germline CDR1 is SEHNR and CDR2 FQNEAQ (reference sequence). CDR3 sequence reads: CASSPKGRDEQYF. The CDR3, as DNA: TGTGCCAGCAGCCCAAAGGGAAGGGACGAGCAGTACTTC. The full variable domain, with the rest looked up from reference TRBV7-9 and TRBJ2-7, is DTGVSQNPRHKITKRGQNVTFRCDPISEHNRLYWYRQTLGQGPEFLTYFQNEAQLEKSRLLSDRFSAERPKGSFSTLEIQRTEQGDSAMYLCASSPKGRDEQYFGPGTRLTVT.

The table lists this clone with a count of one. The CDR3, as DNA: TGTGCCAGCATTAATAGCGGGAAGGCATCCTACGAGCAGTACTTC. Translating gives CASINSGKASYEQYF. The chain couples TRBV6-5 to TRBJ2-7; 8 bases are a match to TRBD2. This CDR3 is 15 amino acids long. Looked up from germline, CDR1 is MNHEY and CDR2 is SVGAGI. Trimming at V came to 7 bases and at J to 1 base, leaving 9 bases not matched to a gene.

Comments on this clone: The junction shows a germline mismatch at one end, possibly a read error. Other DNA sequences of this sample code for an identical CDR3. The chain is built from TRBV10-2 and TRBJ2-7, with TRBD2 identical over 9 bases. The CDR3 loop spans 12 amino acids. Germline V gene data show CDR1 as WSHSY and CDR2 as SAAADI. CDR3 nucleotides: TGTGCCAGCAGTAGGACTAGCGACCAGCAGTACTTC. Protein sequence: CASSRTSDQQYF.

The rearrangement links TRBV5-1 to TRBJ2-1; the match to TRBD1 covers 8 bases. V lost 4 bases and J lost 4; bases outside the gene matches: 4. The germline gives CDR1 SGHRS, CDR2 YFSETQ. CDR3 length: 14 amino acids. The CDR3, as DNA: TGCGCCAGCAGCCCGGACAGGGTTTACAATGAGCAGTTCTTC. Translation: CASSPDRVYNEQFF.

The V and J genes are TRBV11-2 and TRBJ2-1, with 8 bases matching TRBD2. The CDR3 totals 15 residues. The germline V gene has CDR1 SGHAT and CDR2 FQNNGV. J lost 8 bases, V lost 4 bases, and 10 bases had no gene match. The CDR3 is CASSSGAGGRDEQFF. The CDR3, as DNA: TGTGCCAGCAGCTCCGGGGCGGGAGGCAGGGATGAGCAGTTCTTC.

Only a few counts were recorded for this clone. V gene TRBV30 combines with J gene TRBJ1-6; the D gene is possibly TRBD1 (5 bases). The CDR3 extends over 16 amino acids. Between the trimmed V and J ends, which lost 2 bases and 6 bases, there was a span of 17 bases. In germline, CDR1 is GTSNPN, CDR2 SVGIG (reference sequence). The CDR3 protein is CAWSQISGLINSPLHF. In nucleotides, the CDR3 is TGTGCCTGGAGTCAAATTTCAGGGCTGATTAATTCACCCCTCCACTTT. The full variable domain, in which reference TRBV30 and TRBJ1-6 provide the parts outside the CDR3, is SQTIHQWPATLVQPVGSPLSLECTVEGTSNPNLYWYRQAAGRGLQLLFYSVGIGQISSEVPQNLSASRPQDRQFILSSKKLLLSDSGFYLCAWSQISGLINSPLHFGNGTRLTVT.

This rearrangement joins TRBV6-1 to TRBJ1-5; no clear D. V lost 1 base and J 7 bases, leaving 11 bases between the germline ends. This CDR3 is 14 amino acids long. Per germline, CDR1 MNHNS and CDR2 SASEGT. The CDR3 DNA follows: TGTGCCAGCAGTGAAGTCTGGGATTTACAGCCCCAGCATTTT. Translated: CASSEVWDLQPQHF.

This chain connects TRBV6-5 to TRBJ2-5; 8 nucleotides line up with TRBD2. The CDR3 is made up of 14 amino acids. The V segment lost 6 bases and the J segment 7 bases; nucleotides outside the gene matches: 10. In germline, CDR1 is MNHEY, CDR2 SVGAGI. CDR3 amino acids: CASSPGGGEGTQYF. In DNA, the CDR3 is TGTGCCAGCAGCCCCGGGGGGGGAGAGGGGACCCAGTACTTC.

This chain joins TRBV30 and TRBJ1-1, with a tentative D call TRBD1 (6 bases). The V end was cut by 5 bases, the J end by 5 bases, with 15 bases between. There are 13 residues in the CDR3. The germline V gene encodes CDR1 GTSNPN and CDR2 SVGIG (reference sequence). CDR3 in amino acids: CAWDRREKTEAFF. Here the CDR3 DNA reads TGTGCCTGGGACAGGAGGGAGAAGACTGAAGCTTTCTTT.

V usage is TRBV2 and J usage is TRBJ1-2, with D perhaps TRBD1 (6 bases). V was cut by 1 base and J by 8 bases, with 14 bases left in between. CDR3 size: 14 residues. Germline V gene data show CDR1 as SNHLY and CDR2 as FYNNEI. The DNA for the CDR3 is TGTGCCAGCAGTGAAGGGGGGCAGGCGCAGGGCTACACCTTC. Translating gives CASSEGGQAQGYTF. The variable domain in full, with the rest retrieved from reference TRBV2 and TRBJ1-2, is EPEVTQTPSHQVTQMGQEVILRCVPISNHLYFYWYRQILGQKVEFLVSFYNNEISEKSEIFDDQFSVERPDGSNFTLKIRSTKLEDSAMYFCASSEGGQAQGYTFGSGTRLTVV.

The chain uses TRBV19 and TRBJ1-1; a possible D gene is TRBD1 (5 bases). This CDR3 contains 15 residues. Between the trimmed V and J ends, which lost 5 bases and 8 bases, there was a span of 21 bases. The V gene's germline CDR1 is LNHDA and CDR2 SQIVND (reference sequence). In DNA, the CDR3 is TGTGCCAGTAGTCCGAGGGACGTTCAAAGAGGCGAAGCTTTCTTT. This codes for CASSPRDVQRGEAFF.

The chain employs TRBV7-3 and TRBJ2-1, with D possibly matching TRBD1 (6 bases). CDR1 is SGHTA, CDR2 FQGTGA, per germline. This CDR3 has 15 amino acids. Trimming took off 0 bases at V and 5 bases at J, with 11 bases between the two ends. CDR3 coding DNA: TGTGCCAGCAGCTTAACGGGGGCCCGACACAATGAGCAGTTCTTC. This encodes CASSLTGARHNEQFF.

V is TRBV30 and J is TRBJ2-7; 9 bases are shared with TRBD1. Germline V gives CDR1 GTSNPN, CDR2 SVGIG (reference sequence). The CDR3 is 13 amino acids. Unmatched junction bases numbered 4, after V lost 4 bases and J lost 3 bases. CDR3 sequence (DNA): TGTGCCTGGATGGGACAGGGAAACTACGAGCAGTACTTC. It codes for CAWMGQGNYEQYF.

The chain employs TRBV18 and TRBJ2-7, with D tentatively TRBD1 or TRBD2 (6 bases each). Trimming removed 2 bases from V and 3 bases from J, with 14 bases in between. Germline V gene sequence: CDR1 KGHSH, CDR2 LQKENI. This CDR3 is built from 15 residues. CDR3 in DNA: TGTGCCAGCTCACCAAATGGCGAGGGGGGCTACGAGCAGTACTTC. Encoded protein: CASSPNGEGGYEQYF.

This sequence joins TRBV19 and TRBJ2-6, with a weak D call TRBD1 (5 bases). The CDR3 is 16 amino acids. V was pared by 5 bases and J by 1 base, with 12 bases between. From germline, CDR1 is LNHDA and CDR2 SQIVND (reference sequence). The CDR3 region is CASSLTTASGANVLTF. CDR3 bases: TGTGCCAGTAGTCTAACGACAGCGTCTGGGGCCAACGTCCTGACTTTC.

The rearrangement uses TRBV6-6 and TRBJ2-7; TRBD2 agrees at 9 bases. CDR3 length equals 14 residues. The V segment lost 7 bases and the J segment 6 bases; nucleotides outside the gene matches: 10. The germline CDR1 and CDR2 sequences are MNHNY and SVGAGI (reference sequence). The CDR3 coding sequence is TGTGCCAGCAAACCTAGCGGGAATGAAGCCGAGCAGTACTTC. This codes for CASKPSGNEAEQYF.

The chain carries TRBV11-2 and TRBJ1-4, with D hard to call. Germline CDR1 SGHAT, CDR2 FQNNGV. The CDR3 runs 15 residues. Trimming left V 0 bases short and J 6 bases short, with 11 bases between. CDR3 protein: CASSLDGIEYEKLFF. The CDR3 DNA sequence: TGTGCCAGCAGCTTAGACGGGATTGAATATGAAAAACTGTTTTTT.

The chain uses TRBV6-5 and TRBJ2-7, with a tentative D call TRBD2 (6 bases). The CDR3 runs to 13 residues. Germline V gene sequence: CDR1 MNHEY, CDR2 SVGAGI. The ends were cut back, 6 bases at V and 5 bases at J, with 14 bases in the middle. DNA for the CDR3: TGTGCCAGCAGGGGGCTAGCGTTCGACGAGCAGTACTTC. It encodes CASRGLAFDEQYF.

This clone was recorded a few times. V is TRBV18 and J is TRBJ2-5; D gene uncertain. The germline gives CDR1 KGHSH, CDR2 LQKENI. Trimming removed 3 bases from V and 1 base from J, with 9 bases in between. The CDR3 totals 14 residues. In DNA form, the CDR3 reads TGTGCCAGCTCACCGGTTGGCGGCCAAGAGACCCAGTACTTC. Translating it yields CASSPVGGQETQYF.

This clone was observed a few times. V gene TRBV5-1 combines with J gene TRBJ1-2; TRBD1 agrees at 9 bases. V lost 7 bases and J lost 7; bases outside the gene matches: 14. The CDR3 extends over 15 amino acids. From germline, CDR1 is SGHRS and CDR2 YFSETQ. The CDR3 sequence is CASADTGTGPPGYTF. As DNA, the CDR3 is TGCGCCAGCGCAGATACCGGGACAGGGCCTCCTGGCTACACCTTC.

The chain joins TRBV5-1 to TRBJ2-7; no clear D gene. With 4 bases removed from V and 5 bases from J, the gap between germline ends came to 7 bases. This CDR3 has 11 residues. CDR1 is SGHRS and CDR2 is YFSETQ in the germline V gene. The DNA of the CDR3 is TGCGCCAGCAGCACTGACCACGAGCAGTACTTC. This codes for CASSTDHEQYF.

The V call is TRBV9, the J call TRBJ2-3; the D gene could be TRBD1 or TRBD2 (6 bases each). This CDR3 contains 15 residues. V was cut by 4 bases and J by 5 bases, with 17 bases left in between. CDR1 is SGDLS and CDR2 is YYNGEE in the germline V gene. The CDR3 here is CASSSQGKGGDTQYF. The DNA of the CDR3 is TGTGCCAGCAGCTCGCAGGGGAAGGGGGGAGATACGCAGTATTTT.

The rearrangement uses TRBV30 and TRBJ2-5; TRBD2 matches at 8 bases. Trimming cost V 3 bases and J 5 bases; bases outside gene matches: 17. Germline-derived CDR1 and CDR2 are GTSNPN and SVGIG (reference sequence). The CDR3 has 17 residues. CDR3 in DNA: TGTGCCTGGAGCCAACCCCCCGGGACTAGACAACGGGAGACCCAGTACTTC. It yields the protein CAWSQPPGTRQRETQYF. Drawing the rest from reference TRBV30 and TRBJ2-5, the complete variable domain is SQTIHQWPATLVQPVGSPLSLECTVEGTSNPNLYWYRQAAGRGLQLLFYSVGIGQISSEVPQNLSASRPQDRQFILSSKKLLLSDSGFYLCAWSQPPGTRQRETQYFGPGTRLLVL.